This T cell receptor (beta chain) was recovered during a study of T cells in Graves' hyperthyroidism and ophthalmopathy. Points from the study as a whole: Blood also showed most of the thyroid clonotypes that were expanded above 0.001. Separating ophthalmopathy from stable hyperthyroidism was achieved by a 13 V-J model.

Regions amplified from RNA transcripts were the TCR beta CDR3 regions. An initial round of RT-PCR targeting the TCR CDR3 relied on the HTBI primer set. MiXCR was run by TCRdb on the multiplex PCR reads, yielding one entry per CDR3 protein. This sample has approximately 49,000 distinct CDR3 sequences; roughly 51% occur once, and the top ten carry 34%. Patients counted as stable if ophthalmopathy did not develop within 18 months. Comment on this clonotype: What it binds is not known. The junction departs from germline at one end; a sequencing error may be responsible.

Sequencing was performed on peripheral blood or thyroid tissue (not recorded which). The TCR originated in a man aged 18 to 29 with Graves' hyperthyroidism.

This CDR3 reads CAISETGSYGYTF. CDR3 nucleotides: TGTGCCATCAGTGAGACCGGGTCTTATGGCTACACCTTC. This chain links TRBV6-5 with TRBJ1-2, with no clear D. The length of the CDR3 is 13 residues. CDR1 and CDR2 from the germline V gene are MNHEY and SVGAGI.